This passage covers 23 T cell receptor beta chains from one sample sequenced in a study of circulating and synovial CD4+ cells in juvenile arthritis. The method was immunoSEQ multiplex PCR; TCRdb's version includes in-frame clones alone and lacks a portion of them. The data hold around 30,000 clones, with nearly 95% observed a single time. Sequencing was done on a sample of CD4+ T cells from blood. The receptors here all came from a human donor with juvenile idiopathic arthritis.

For the CDR3, the DNA is TGTGCCAGCAGGGACCTCTGGGGCGGGAGTCGGGCCGAGCAGTTCTTC. Its protein product is CASRDLWGGSRAEQFF. V is TRBV5-4 and J is TRBJ2-1, with TRBD2 matching 7 bases. This CDR3 has 16 amino acids. Germline V lookup: CDR1 SGHNT, CDR2 YYREEE (reference sequence). The ends lost 5 bases at V and 10 bases at J; junction bases unmatched: 18. Complete variable domain (other parts from reference TRBV5-4 and TRBJ2-1): ETGVTQSPTHLIKTRGQQVTLRCSSQSGHNTVSWYQQALGQGPQFIFQYYREEENGRGNFPPRFSGLQFPNYSSELNVNALELDDSALYLCASRDLWGGSRAEQFFGPGTRLTVL.

V gene TRBV5-1 combines with J gene TRBJ2-5; a weak D match, TRBD1 (5 bases). Germline CDR1 SGHRS, CDR2 YFSETQ. V lost 0 bases and J 1 base, leaving 10 bases between the germline ends. The CDR3 length is 15 residues. The CDR3: CASSLENRIQETQYF. The CDR3, as DNA: TGCGCCAGCAGCTTGGAAAACAGGATCCAAGAGACCCAGTACTTC.

This clone has a single count. V and J are TRBV7-9 and TRBJ1-5, with D tentatively TRBD1 (5 bases). The germline V gene encodes CDR1 SEHNR and CDR2 FQNEAQ (reference sequence). This CDR3 comprises 14 residues. V was clipped by 8 bases and J by 4 bases, with 15 bases between them. The CDR3 DNA sequence: TGTGCCAGCGGCCGGGCGGGGACTAATCAGCCCCAGCATTTT. As protein: CASGRAGTNQPQHF.

This clone was picked up one time. This chain uses TRBV9 with TRBJ1-5, with TRBD1 as a possible D gene (5 bases). This CDR3 region has 13 residues. Deletions cut 0 bases from V and 7 bases from J, with 8 bases between. In germline, CDR1 is SGDLS, CDR2 YYNGEE. CDR3 loop: CASSVGGEQPQHF. In nucleotides, the CDR3 is TGTGCCAGCAGCGTAGGGGGGGAACAGCCCCAGCATTTT.

The chain uses TRBV7-9 and TRBJ1-5, with D maybe TRBD1 (5 bases). Germline V gene lookup returns CDR1 SEHNR and CDR2 FQNEAQ (reference sequence). The length of the CDR3 is 15 residues. V lost 3 bases and J lost 0, with 9 bases in between. The CDR3 loop reads CASSLAQDSNQPQHF. CDR3 in DNA: TGTGCCAGCAGCTTGGCACAGGATAGCAATCAGCCCCAGCATTTT.

This rearrangement joins TRBV6-1 to TRBJ2-1; possible D gene TRBD2, 5 bases. The CDR3 length is 15 residues. Germline CDR1 is MNHNS and CDR2 is SASEGT. V gave up 8 bases and J gave up 4 bases, with 18 bases separating them. The CDR3 region is CASPQRPPGYNEQFF. The CDR3 DNA reads as TGTGCCAGCCCGCAGAGGCCCCCGGGGTACAATGAGCAGTTCTTC.

This chain uses TRBV29-1 with TRBJ2-1, with 7 bases fitting TRBD2. V dropped 3 bases and J dropped 2; count of bases not matched to a gene: 7. The CDR3 contains 15 residues. Germline-derived CDR1 and CDR2 are SQVTM and ANQGSEA. This chain's CDR3 is CSVDRGLRAYNEQFF. The CDR3 DNA is TGCAGCGTTGATAGGGGACTACGAGCCTACAATGAGCAGTTCTTC.

The gene calls are TRBV5-1 and TRBJ1-1, with a weak D call TRBD1 (5 bases). V was pared by 4 bases and J by 2 bases, with 15 bases between. The CDR3 has 15 amino acids. Germline-derived CDR1 and CDR2 are SGHRS and YFSETQ. CDR3 nucleotides: TGCGCCAGCAGCCTCACCCCAGGGATCAACACTGAAGCTTTCTTT. Its translation: CASSLTPGINTEAFF.

The chain has TRBV27 and TRBJ1-2; 11 nucleotides agree with TRBD1. Per germline, CDR1 MNHEY and CDR2 SMNVEV (reference sequence). V dropped 6 bases and J dropped 4; count of bases not matched to a gene: 7. CDR3 length: 15 amino acids. The CDR3 coding sequence is TGTGCCAGCAGAAGCCGGGACAGGGGGGTCTATGGCTACACCTTC. Protein: CASRSRDRGVYGYTF.

The chain couples TRBV20-1 to TRBJ1-1; D perhaps matches TRBD1 (5 bases). The germline CDR1 and CDR2 sequences are DFQATT and SNEGSKA (reference sequence). This CDR3 has 11 residues. V was trimmed by 7 bases and J by 7 bases, leaving 13 bases between them. CDR3 in DNA: TGCAGTGTCGAGCGGGGGAATGAAGCTTTCTTT. Its translation is CSVERGNEAFF.

The CDR3 here is CASSGPGLTAPYEQYF. CDR3 bases: TGTGCCAGCAGCGGACCGGGACTGACAGCCCCCTACGAGCAGTACTTC. This rearrangement joins TRBV5-6 to TRBJ2-7, with D maybe TRBD2 (6 bases). The length of the CDR3 is 16 residues. Germline-derived CDR1 and CDR2 are SGHDT and YYEEEE. V was trimmed by 4 bases and J by 2 bases, leaving 19 bases between them. Together with reference TRBV5-6 and TRBJ2-7, the CDR3 gives the full variable domain: DAGVTQSPTHLIKTRGQQVTLRCSPKSGHDTVSWYQQALGQGPQFIFQYYEEEERQRGNFPDRFSGHQFPNYSSELNVNALLLGDSALYLCASSGPGLTAPYEQYFGPGTRLTVT.

This chain uses TRBV19 with TRBJ2-5, with a tentative D call TRBD1 (6 bases). The V end lost 5 bases, the J end lost 3 bases, and 19 bases lay between the germline ends. The CDR3 extends over 16 amino acids. Germline values: CDR1 LNHDA, CDR2 SQIVND (reference sequence). In DNA form, the CDR3 reads TGTGCCAGTAGTCTTACAGGGTTATGGGGCAAAGAGACCCAGTACTTC. Protein product: CASSLTGLWGKETQYF.

The chain links TRBV5-1 to TRBJ2-3, with D perhaps matching TRBD1 (5 bases). V was shortened by 4 bases and J by 1 base, with 7 bases between the two germline ends. This CDR3 has 13 residues. Germline assignment: CDR1 SGHRS and CDR2 YFSETQ. The CDR3 is CASSPTGTDTQYF. The CDR3 nucleotides read TGCGCCAGCAGCCCGACAGGCACAGATACGCAGTATTTT.

The chain joins TRBV30 to TRBJ1-3, with D possibly matching TRBD1 (5 bases). The CDR3 extends over 14 amino acids. The V end was cut by 3 bases, the J end by 0 bases, with 9 bases between. Per the germline V gene, CDR1 is GTSNPN and CDR2 is SVGIG (reference sequence). Here the CDR3 DNA reads TGTGCCTGGAGGGGGGGAAACTCTGGAAACACCATATATTTT. It codes for CAWRGGNSGNTIYF.

The chain has TRBV5-6 and TRBJ1-1; D gene ambiguous. The V gene lost 6 bases and the J gene lost 0 bases, with 12 bases spanning the gap. The germline V gene encodes CDR1 SGHDT and CDR2 YYEEEE. The CDR3 totals 14 residues. The CDR3 here is CASTLDLLNTEAFF. CDR3 sequence (DNA): TGTGCCAGCACCCTAGACCTCTTGAACACTGAAGCTTTCTTT.

The chain couples TRBV7-9 to TRBJ1-1; D perhaps matches TRBD1 (5 bases). This CDR3 spans 14 amino acids. The V end was cut by 6 bases, the J end by 1 base, with 12 bases between. Germline V gene lookup returns CDR1 SEHNR and CDR2 FQNEAQ (reference sequence). CDR3 DNA sequence: TGTGCCAGCAGTAACTTGGGGGGGAACACTGAAGCTTTCTTT. Translated, it gives CASSNLGGNTEAFF.

The chain carries TRBV7-9 and TRBJ2-1, with a possible D match to TRBD2 (7 bases). Germline loops: CDR1 SEHNR, CDR2 FQNEAQ (reference sequence). Trimming pared 1 base from V and 6 bases from J, leaving 13 bases between. The CDR3 length is 15 residues. The CDR3 sequence is CASSLVGGGGNEQFF. The CDR3 coding sequence is TGTGCCAGCAGCTTAGTCGGAGGGGGGGGCAATGAGCAGTTCTTC.

The genes are TRBV7-2 and TRBJ1-1; D unresolved. The germline CDR1 and CDR2 sequences are SGHTA and FQGNSA. V was pared by 2 bases and J by 1 base, with 8 bases between. This CDR3 has 14 residues. The CDR3 DNA reads as TGTGCCAGCAGCTTAATGGCACGGAACACTGAAGCTTTCTTT. Translated, it gives CASSLMARNTEAFF.

The gene calls are TRBV7-6 and TRBJ2-5, with 10 bases lining up with TRBD2. The germline gives CDR1 SGHVS, CDR2 FNYEAQ. Germline trimming cut 6 bases from V and 7 bases from J; bases unmatched to any gene: 11. This CDR3 is built from 15 residues. This CDR3 is CASSSPSGRERTQYF. CDR3 DNA sequence: TGTGCCAGCAGTTCACCGAGCGGGAGGGAAAGGACCCAGTACTTC.

V usage is TRBV6-5 and J usage is TRBJ2-2; 10 bases are a match to TRBD1. The V and J ends lost 6 bases and 6 bases, in that order; junction bases with no gene match: 7. CDR1 MNHEY and CDR2 SVGAGI come from the germline V gene. There are 15 residues in the CDR3. CDR3 in amino acids: CASRSTGGASGELFF. The CDR3 region has the DNA TGTGCCAGCAGGTCGACAGGGGGCGCCTCCGGGGAGCTGTTTTTT.

This chain connects TRBV10-3 to TRBJ2-4, with D possibly TRBD2 on 6 matching bases. CDR1 is ENHRY, CDR2 SYGVKD, per germline. Trimming left V 3 bases short and J 8 bases short, with 20 bases between. This CDR3 has 16 amino acids. The CDR3 spells CAISDPAGLPRDIQYF. In DNA form, the CDR3 reads TGTGCCATCAGTGACCCCGCGGGACTCCCTCGGGACATTCAGTACTTC.

The chain has TRBV15 and TRBJ2-5, with 7 bases aligning to TRBD1. Trimming removed 2 bases from V and 1 base from J; junction bases left unmatched: 1. This CDR3 spans 14 amino acids. CDR1 LNHNV and CDR2 YYDKDF come from the germline V gene (reference sequence). DNA for the CDR3: TGTGCCACCAGCAGACGACAGGGCCAAGAGACCCAGTACTTC. It encodes CATSRRQGQETQYF.

The rearrangement joins TRBV7-9 to TRBJ2-1, with 13 bases identical to TRBD2. This CDR3 region has 16 residues. CDR1 and CDR2 from the germline V gene are SEHNR and FQNEAQ (reference sequence). Unmatched junction bases numbered 5, after V lost 4 bases and J lost 5 bases. The chain's CDR3 is CASSSLGLAGHNEQFF. CDR3 bases: TGTGCCAGCAGCTCTCTGGGACTAGCGGGACACAATGAGCAGTTCTTC.